These T cell receptor beta chains were read from a single sample in a study of response to subunit inactivated influenza vaccine. One entry per CDR3 protein, called by TCRdb with MiXCR from the RT-PCR reads. The sample carries around 530,000 distinct CDR3 sequences, around 11% recorded once. The source material was PBMCs from blood, sampled on the day of vaccination. The receptors stem from a man aged 45-60 years who received an inactivated influenza vaccine. Each CDR3 is given with its conserved first and last residue. A D gene is named only where the DNA matches it firmly. Some rows mark clone size as missing; the rest say once, few, many or name a class of expanded clone.

J: TRBJ2-5; D: NA; length: 13; size: NA; V: TRBV6-2/TRBV6-3; CDR3: CASSSFEGETQYF
J: TRBJ2-6; D: NA; length: 16; size: NA; V: TRBV4-1; CDR3: CASSQFVGAGANVLTF
J: TRBJ2-2; D: NA; length: 14; size: NA; V: TRBV5-1; CDR3: CASRGDSNTGELFF
J: TRBJ2-7; D: NA; length: 18; size: NA; V: TRBV27; CDR3: CASSWRGRGQPRSYEQYF
J: TRBJ2-1; D: TRBD2; length: 20; size: few; V: TRBV25-1; CDR3: CASSAPRTTTGTSGSVEQFF
J: TRBJ2-3; D: TRBD2; length: 16; size: NA; V: TRBV7-2; CDR3: CASSLLLAGDTDTQYF
J: TRBJ1-1; D: NA; length: 13; size: NA; V: TRBV12-3/TRBV12-4; CDR3: CASSLWANTEAFF
J: TRBJ1-2; D: NA; length: 13; size: many; V: TRBV6-1; CDR3: CASSQNQGPIYTF
J: TRBJ2-3; D: TRBD2; length: 14; size: many; V: TRBV20-1; CDR3: CSASNGLATDTQYF
J: TRBJ2-7; D: TRBD2; length: 15; size: NA; V: TRBV6-2/TRBV6-3; CDR3: CASSYLAGNNYEQYF
J: TRBJ2-2; D: NA; length: 14; size: NA; V: TRBV4-1; CDR3: CASSPGEVVGELFF
J: TRBJ1-6; D: NA; length: 13; size: few; V: TRBV12-3/TRBV12-4; CDR3: CASSLSRNSPLHF
J: TRBJ2-2; D: NA; length: 16; size: few; V: TRBV9; CDR3: CASSVDRSTNTGELFF
J: TRBJ2-3; D: TRBD2; length: 16; size: few; V: TRBV9; CDR3: CASSVGTSGNTDTQYF
J: TRBJ1-5; D: NA; length: 15; size: few; V: TRBV18; CDR3: CASSPPSLSNQPQHF
J: TRBJ2-3; D: TRBD2; length: 17; size: NA; V: TRBV12-3/TRBV12-4; CDR3: CASSLQTSGHRTDTQYF
J: TRBJ2-7; D: TRBD2; length: 14; size: few; V: TRBV11-2; CDR3: CASSPGLALYEQYF
J: TRBJ1-1; D: TRBD1; length: 15; size: many; V: TRBV5-1; CDR3: CASSATGTGHTEAFF
J: TRBJ2-7; D: NA; length: 13; size: few; V: TRBV30; CDR3: CAWTPVDGVRKYF
J: TRBJ2-3; D: NA; length: 14; size: many; V: TRBV20-1; CDR3: CSARSLAGTDTQYF
J: TRBJ2-5; D: TRBD1; length: 15; size: NA; V: TRBV6-5; CDR3: CASSYDGTGGETQYF
J: TRBJ2-5; D: NA; length: 15; size: NA; V: TRBV7-9; CDR3: CASSQWEDRIETQYF
J: TRBJ1-2; D: NA; length: 13; size: many; V: TRBV29-1; CDR3: CSVRQQANYGYTF
J: TRBJ2-5; D: NA; length: 12; size: few; V: TRBV20-1; CDR3: CSAPEDQETQYF
J: TRBJ1-4; D: NA; length: 15; size: few; V: TRBV20-1; CDR3: CSARDPNSAGEKLFF
J: TRBJ1-2; D: TRBD1; length: 16; size: few; V: TRBV3-1; CDR3: CASSPGQGAANYGYTF
J: TRBJ2-1; D: TRBD1; length: 17; size: few; V: TRBV5-6; CDR3: CASSSQLRTGAYNEQFF
J: TRBJ2-7; D: NA; length: 12; size: NA; V: TRBV7-2; CDR3: CASSFGRGGQYF
J: TRBJ2-5; D: NA; length: 15; size: few; V: TRBV5-1; CDR3: CASSLTRKMGETQYF
J: TRBJ2-7; D: TRBD2; length: 16; size: NA; V: TRBV4-3; CDR3: CASSQDSSGRAYEQYF
J: TRBJ2-2; D: NA; length: 16; size: few; V: TRBV4-2; CDR3: CASSQDQRQGTGELFF
J: TRBJ2-7; D: NA; length: 14; size: NA; V: TRBV27; CDR3: CASSLYSGTYEQYF
J: TRBJ2-1; D: NA; length: 11; size: NA; V: TRBV27; CDR3: CASRFQREQFF
J: TRBJ2-7; D: TRBD1; length: 14; size: many; V: TRBV5-1; CDR3: CASSTRNSGGEQYF
J: TRBJ1-3; D: NA; length: 16; size: many; V: TRBV6-5; CDR3: CASSYSRWGSGNTIYF
J: TRBJ2-1; D: NA; length: 15; size: NA; V: TRBV20-1; CDR3: CSAGRYSVSYNEQFF
J: TRBJ2-7; D: NA; length: 14; size: few; V: TRBV7-6; CDR3: CASSLGREGFEQYF
J: TRBJ2-7; D: NA; length: 12; size: few; V: TRBV28; CDR3: CASRLGNYEQYF
J: TRBJ1-4; D: NA; length: 12; size: few; V: TRBV2; CDR3: CASSADSAKLFF
J: TRBJ2-1; D: TRBD2; length: 15; size: few; V: TRBV9; CDR3: CASSIAGGPYNEQFF
J: TRBJ2-7; D: NA; length: 15; size: NA; V: TRBV3-1; CDR3: CASSQGPTLSYEQYF
J: TRBJ2-1; D: NA; length: 14; size: many; V: TRBV10-2; CDR3: CASSERHRPNEQFF
J: TRBJ2-3; D: NA; length: 15; size: few; V: TRBV6-5; CDR3: CASSNDRNGADTQYF
J: TRBJ2-6; D: NA; length: 17; size: once; V: TRBV18; CDR3: CASSRSGLNSGANVLTF
J: TRBJ2-7; D: TRBD2; length: 15; size: NA; V: TRBV7-2; CDR3: CASSFYTSGSYEQYF
J: TRBJ2-7; D: TRBD1; length: 16; size: NA; V: TRBV7-9; CDR3: CASSPPGTGSGYEQYF